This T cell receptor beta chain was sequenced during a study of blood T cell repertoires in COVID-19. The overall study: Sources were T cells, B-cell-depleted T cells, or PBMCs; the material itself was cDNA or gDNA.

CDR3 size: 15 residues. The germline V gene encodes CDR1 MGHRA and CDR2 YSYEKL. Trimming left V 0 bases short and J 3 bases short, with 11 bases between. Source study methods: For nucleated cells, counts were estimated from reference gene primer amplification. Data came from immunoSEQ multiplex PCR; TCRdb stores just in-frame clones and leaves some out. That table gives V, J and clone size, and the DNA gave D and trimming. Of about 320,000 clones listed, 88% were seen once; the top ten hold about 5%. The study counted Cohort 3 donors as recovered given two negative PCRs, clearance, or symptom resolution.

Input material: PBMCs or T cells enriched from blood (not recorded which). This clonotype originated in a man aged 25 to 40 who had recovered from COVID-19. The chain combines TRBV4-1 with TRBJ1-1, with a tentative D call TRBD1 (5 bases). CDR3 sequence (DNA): TGCGCCAGCAGCCAAGATTCGACAGCTTACACTGAAGCTTTCTTT. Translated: CASSQDSTAYTEAFF.